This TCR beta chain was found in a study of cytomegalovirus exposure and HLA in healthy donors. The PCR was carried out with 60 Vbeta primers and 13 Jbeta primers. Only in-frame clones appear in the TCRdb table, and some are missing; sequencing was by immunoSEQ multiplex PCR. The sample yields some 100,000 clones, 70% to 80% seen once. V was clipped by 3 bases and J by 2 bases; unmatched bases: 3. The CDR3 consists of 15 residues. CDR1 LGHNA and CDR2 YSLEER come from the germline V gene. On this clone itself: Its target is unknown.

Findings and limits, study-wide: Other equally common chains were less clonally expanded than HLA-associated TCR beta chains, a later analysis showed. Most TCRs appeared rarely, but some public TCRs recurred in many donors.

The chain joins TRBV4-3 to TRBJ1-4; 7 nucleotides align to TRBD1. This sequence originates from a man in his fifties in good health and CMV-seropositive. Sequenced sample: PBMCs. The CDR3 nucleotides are TGCGCCAGCAGCCAGCAACAGGGGACTAATGAAAAACTGTTTTTT. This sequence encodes CASSQQQGTNEKLFF.